Presented here are 23 T cell receptor beta chains from one specimen sequenced in a study. One entry per CDR3 protein, called by TCRdb with MiXCR from the 5' RACE reads. The table records roughly 55,000 distinct CDR3 sequences, about 24% of them present only once. The source material was tumor-infiltrating naive CD4+ T cells sorted from the breast tumor. Stated subset: naive CD4+ T cells, CD4+CD45RA+CD25-. The source of these receptors is a female donor with breast cancer.

The CDR3 is CSARDPGRGNTEAFF. The CDR3 nucleotides are TGCAGTGCTAGAGACCCCGGACGGGGGAACACTGAAGCTTTCTTT. The chain employs TRBV20-1 and TRBJ1-1; D is undetermined. This CDR3 contains 15 residues. The germline V gene has CDR1 DFQATT and CDR2 SNEGSKA (reference sequence). With 0 bases removed from V and 1 base from J, the gap between germline ends came to 12 bases.

This clonotype was observed a handful of times. V and J are TRBV7-3 and TRBJ2-7; 7 positions agree with TRBD1. Germline V gives CDR1 SGHTA, CDR2 FQGTGA. The V gene end was trimmed by 4 bases and the J gene end by 6 bases; junction bases not matched to a gene: 9. The CDR3 contains 14 residues. In DNA form, the CDR3 reads TGTGCCAGCAGCTCCCCGAAAGGGGGCGCCGAGCAGTACTTC. The encoded protein is CASSSPKGGAEQYF.

In this sample, this clonotype turned up a few times. V usage is TRBV5-1 and J usage is TRBJ1-2, with 7 bases matching TRBD1. V was pared by 5 bases and J by 3 bases, with 4 bases of the junction left unmatched. The V gene's germline CDR1 is SGHRS and CDR2 YFSETQ. CDR3 size: 13 residues. This CDR3 is CASRGQLDYGYTF. Here the CDR3 DNA reads TGCGCCAGCAGGGGACAGCTCGACTATGGCTACACCTTC.

This clonotype was recorded a few times. V and J are TRBV5-1 and TRBJ2-2; TRBD1 is a possible D gene (6 bases). The CDR3 has 14 residues. The V end lost 5 bases, the J end lost 1 base, and 9 bases lay between the germline ends. CDR1 and CDR2 from the germline V gene are SGHRS and YFSETQ. CDR3 nucleotides: TGCGCCAGCAGGCGGACAGAGAACACCGGGGAGCTGTTTTTT. This translates into CASRRTENTGELFF.

This clonotype was detected a few times. The junction shows a germline mismatch at one end, possibly a read error. The V gene is TRBV7-2, the J gene TRBJ2-5; D gene unclear. The CDR3 covers 11 residues. Per germline, CDR1 SGHTA and CDR2 FQGNSA. CDR3: CAGSPKETQYF. The CDR3 bases are TGTGCCGGCAGCCCAAAGGAGACCCAGTACTTC.

J is TRBJ1-2 and V is TRBV12-3 or TRBV12-4; D not resolved. The V gene lost 6 bases and the J gene lost 8 bases, with 13 bases spanning the gap. This CDR3 has 12 amino acids. The CDR3, as DNA: TGTGCCAGCAGCAAGGGTGTGCGAGGCTACACCTTC. This gives the protein CASSKGVRGYTF.

This chain connects TRBV5-1 to TRBJ1-2, with a tentative D call TRBD1 (5 bases). V was shortened by 0 bases and J by 6 bases, with 15 bases between the two germline ends. The CDR3 is 15 amino acids. Per germline, CDR1 SGHRS and CDR2 YFSETQ. The CDR3 DNA reads as TGCGCCAGCAGCTTGGAAACAGGCCCCTCGAATGGCTACACCTTC. The encoded protein is CASSLETGPSNGYTF.

There are a few counts of this clonotype. The V and J genes are TRBV20-1 and TRBJ2-3; D unresolved. Germline values: CDR1 DFQATT, CDR2 SNEGSKA (reference sequence). The CDR3 covers 12 residues. The V end lost 2 bases, the J end lost 4 bases, and 7 bases lay between the germline ends. The CDR3 protein is CSARSDADTQYF. The CDR3 DNA reads TGCAGTGCTAGATCCGACGCAGATACGCAGTATTTT.

The V and J genes are TRBV12-3 or TRBV12-4 and TRBJ1-1; D is ambiguous. The CDR3 contains 14 residues. Trimming removed 1 base at V and 5 bases at J, with 11 bases between. The CDR3 DNA sequence: TGTGCCAGCAGTTTAGGAGGGTTCGGTACTGAAGCTTTCTTT. It yields the protein CASSLGGFGTEAFF.

This clonotype has more than one count but fewer than ten. The J gene is TRBJ2-1, the V gene TRBV4-1; maybe TRBD2 (5 bases). Per germline, CDR1 MGHRA and CDR2 YSYEKL. V was trimmed by 2 bases and J by 7 bases, leaving 21 bases between them. CDR3 length: 17 residues. The CDR3 loop is CASSQLTVSGKRNEQFF. The CDR3 DNA is TGCGCCAGCAGCCAACTCACCGTCAGCGGAAAACGGAATGAGCAGTTCTTC.

The chain is built from TRBV5-6 and TRBJ1-6; D might be TRBD1 (6 bases). V gave up 6 bases and J gave up 9 bases, with 19 bases separating them. There are 15 residues in the CDR3. CDR1 is SGHDT, CDR2 YYEEEE, per germline. The CDR3 DNA follows: TGTGCCAGCACCCAGCGGGGACGGGACACTTCACCCCTCCACTTT. Its translation is CASTQRGRDTSPLHF.

This clonotype was seen more than once but under ten times. The V and J genes are TRBV7-2 and TRBJ1-6; D may be TRBD1 (5 bases). Germline loops: CDR1 SGHTA, CDR2 FQGNSA. Trimming shortened V by 1 base and J by 8 bases, and 9 bases separated the two germline ends. The CDR3 is 14 amino acids. The CDR3 spells CASSLGPGYSPLHF. The CDR3 coding sequence is TGTGCCAGCAGCTTAGGTCCAGGGTATTCACCCCTCCACTTT.

The J gene is TRBJ2-2, the V gene TRBV12-3 or TRBV12-4, with 11 positions matching TRBD2. CDR3 length: 16 amino acids. With V trimmed by 6 bases and J by 4 bases, 7 bases remained unmatched. CDR3 region: CASRSSGRSSTGELFF. The CDR3, as DNA: TGTGCCAGCAGATCTAGCGGGAGGTCGTCCACCGGGGAGCTGTTTTTT.

The V call is TRBV5-1, the J call TRBJ2-5; possibly TRBD1 for D (6 bases). V lost 0 bases, J lost 5 bases, and 17 bases lay in between. The germline V gene encodes CDR1 SGHRS and CDR2 YFSETQ. The CDR3 runs 16 residues. Here the CDR3 reads CASSLDFGGSRETQYF. Here the CDR3 DNA reads TGCGCCAGCAGCTTGGACTTTGGGGGCTCGCGGGAGACCCAGTACTTC.

Only a few counts were recorded for this clonotype. This chain connects TRBV7-9 to TRBJ2-2; D is tentatively TRBD1 or TRBD2 (7 bases each). This CDR3 region has 17 residues. The V and J ends lost 6 bases and 2 bases respectively, with 19 bases between them. The germline CDR1 and CDR2 sequences are SEHNR and FQNEAQ (reference sequence). CDR3 residues: CASRNKGAGANTGELFF. The CDR3 DNA reads as TGTGCCAGCAGGAACAAGGGGGCGGGGGCAAACACCGGGGAGCTGTTTTTT.

In its sample, this clonotype was seen a few times. The gene calls are TRBV6-1 and TRBJ2-7; D gene ambiguous. Germline values: CDR1 MNHNS, CDR2 SASEGT. There are 12 residues in the CDR3. V lost 8 bases, J lost 3 bases, and 11 bases lay in between. This CDR3 is CASGRLVYEQYF. The CDR3 DNA reads as TGTGCCAGCGGCCGACTCGTCTACGAGCAGTACTTC.

The chain employs TRBV28 and TRBJ1-2; D gene uncertain. Germline loops: CDR1 MDHEN, CDR2 SYDVKM. V was trimmed by 3 bases and J by 3 bases, leaving 5 bases between them. This CDR3 region has 12 residues. The CDR3 reads CASSLLDYGYTF. In DNA, the CDR3 is TGTGCCAGCAGTTTGCTAGACTATGGCTACACCTTC.

The chain combines TRBV6-5 with TRBJ2-1, with TRBD2 matching over 7 bases. With V trimmed by 6 bases and J by 5 bases, 4 bases remained unmatched. The germline V gene has CDR1 MNHEY and CDR2 SVGAGI. This CDR3 spans 13 amino acids. The CDR3 sequence: CASRSGVHNEQFF. The CDR3 DNA reads as TGTGCCAGCAGGAGCGGGGTTCACAATGAGCAGTTCTTC.

The sample holds a few counts of this clonotype. The V and J genes are TRBV6-2 or TRBV6-3 and TRBJ2-3; no reliable D call. The CDR3 is 11 amino acids. From germline, CDR1 is MNHEY and CDR2 SVGEGT. V was clipped by 5 bases and J by 4 bases, with 4 bases between them. For the CDR3, the DNA is TGTGCCAGCAGTAAGGCAGATACGCAGTATTTT. Translation gives CASSKADTQYF.

This chain uses TRBV20-1 with TRBJ2-5; D is ambiguous. The CDR3 has 13 residues. Germline CDR1 reads DFQATT; CDR2 reads SNEGSKA (reference sequence). Trimming cost V 0 bases and J 1 base, with 6 bases left between them. The DNA for the CDR3 is TGCAGTGCTAGAGATGGACCCCAAGAGACCCAGTACTTC. Amino acids: CSARDGPQETQYF.

This chain joins TRBV11-2 and TRBJ2-7; TRBD1 matches at 7 bases. CDR1 SGHAT and CDR2 FQNNGV come from the germline V gene. The V gene end was trimmed by 5 bases and the J gene end by 2 bases; junction bases not matched to a gene: 12. This CDR3 is built from 16 residues. CDR3 residues: CASSPMGQFGAYEQYF. CDR3 in DNA: TGTGCCAGCAGCCCCATGGGACAGTTCGGAGCCTACGAGCAGTACTTC. Full variable domain (outside the CDR3, taken from reference TRBV11-2 and TRBJ2-7): EAGVAQSPRYKIIEKRQSVAFWCNPISGHATLYWYQQILGQGPKLLIQFQNNGVVDDSQLPKDRFSAERLKGVDSTLKIQPAKLEDSAVYLCASSPMGQFGAYEQYFGPGTRLTVT.

Notes on this clonotype: The junction departs from the called germline gene at one end, perhaps through a read error. This sequence joins TRBV6-1 and TRBJ1-5; D is perhaps TRBD1 (6 bases). The CDR3 extends over 15 amino acids. Germline V CDR1 and CDR2: MNHNS, SASEGT. The CDR3 protein is CAISDLLGTNQPQHF. In nucleotides, the CDR3 is TGTGCCATCAGTGATTTGTTGGGGACAAATCAGCCCCAGCATTTT.

This clonotype came up a few times. The chain joins TRBV7-9 to TRBJ2-5, with D unclear. Germline V CDR1 and CDR2: SEHNR, FQNEAQ (reference sequence). This CDR3 region has 12 residues. The V end lost 2 bases, the J end lost 5 bases, and 6 bases lay between the germline ends. DNA of the CDR3: TGTGCCAGCAGCTTATCTTTGGAGACCCAGTACTTC. This translates into CASSLSLETQYF.